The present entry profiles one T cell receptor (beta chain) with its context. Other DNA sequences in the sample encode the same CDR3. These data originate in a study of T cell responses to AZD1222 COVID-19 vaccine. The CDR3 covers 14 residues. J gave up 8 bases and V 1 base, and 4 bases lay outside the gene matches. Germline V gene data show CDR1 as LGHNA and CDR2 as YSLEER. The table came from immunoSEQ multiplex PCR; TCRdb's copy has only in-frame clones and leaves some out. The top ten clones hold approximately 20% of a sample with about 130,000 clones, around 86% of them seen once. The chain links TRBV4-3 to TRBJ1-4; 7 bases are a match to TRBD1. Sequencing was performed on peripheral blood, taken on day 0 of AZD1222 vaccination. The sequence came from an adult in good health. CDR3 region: CASSQGQGGEKLFF. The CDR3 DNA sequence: TGCGCCAGCAGCCAAGGCCAGGGGGGGGAAAAACTGTTTTTT.